What follows describes a single T cell receptor beta chain. Its antigen is as yet unknown. The method was immunoSEQ multiplex PCR; TCRdb's version includes in-frame clones alone and lacks a portion of them. The sample yields roughly 200,000 clones, around 88% seen once. The germline CDR1 and CDR2 sequences are SGHRS and YFSETQ. This CDR3 spans 14 amino acids. V trimming: 3 bases; J trimming: 1 base; junction bases outside the gene matches: 1. These data originate in a study of T cell responses to AZD1222 COVID-19 vaccine. Study conclusions and caveats: The donors showed a predominance of white British ancestry and of females, with possible underestimation of clonal diversity.

The source material was peripheral blood, sampled on day 0 of AZD1222 vaccination. The source of this sequence is an adult in good health. The rearrangement uses TRBV5-1 and TRBJ1-3; TRBD1 aligns across 7 bases. The CDR3 DNA is TGCGCCAGCAGCTCGACAGGGTCTGGAAACACCATATATTTT. Amino acid sequence: CASSSTGSGNTIYF.